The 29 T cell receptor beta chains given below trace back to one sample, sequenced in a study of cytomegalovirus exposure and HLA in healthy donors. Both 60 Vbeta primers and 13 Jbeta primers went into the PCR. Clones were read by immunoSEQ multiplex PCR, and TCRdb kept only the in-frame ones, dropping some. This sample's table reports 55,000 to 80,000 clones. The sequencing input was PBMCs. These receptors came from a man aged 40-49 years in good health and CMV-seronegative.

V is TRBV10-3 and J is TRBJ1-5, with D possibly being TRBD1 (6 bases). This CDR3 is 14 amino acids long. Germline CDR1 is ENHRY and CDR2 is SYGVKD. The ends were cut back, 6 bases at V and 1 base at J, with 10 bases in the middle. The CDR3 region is CAISKTGSNQPQHF. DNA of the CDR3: TGTGCCATCAGCAAAACAGGGAGCAATCAGCCCCAGCATTTT.

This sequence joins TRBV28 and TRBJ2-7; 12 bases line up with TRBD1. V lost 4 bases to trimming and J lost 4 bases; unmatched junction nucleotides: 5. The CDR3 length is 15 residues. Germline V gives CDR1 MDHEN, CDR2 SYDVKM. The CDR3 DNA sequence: TGTGCCAGCAGTTCCGGGACAGGGGGCGTATACGAGCAGTACTTC. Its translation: CASSSGTGGVYEQYF.

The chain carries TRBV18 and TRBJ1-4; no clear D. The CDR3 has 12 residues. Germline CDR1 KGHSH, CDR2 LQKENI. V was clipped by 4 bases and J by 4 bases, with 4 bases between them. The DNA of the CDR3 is TGTGCCAGCTCACTCTATAATGAAAAACTGTTTTTT. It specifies CASSLYNEKLFF.

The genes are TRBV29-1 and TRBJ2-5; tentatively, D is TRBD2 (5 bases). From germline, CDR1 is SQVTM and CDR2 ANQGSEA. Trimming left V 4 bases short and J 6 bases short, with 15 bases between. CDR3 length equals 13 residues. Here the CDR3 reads CSVAQEAGKTQYF. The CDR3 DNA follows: TGCAGCGTTGCCCAGGAGGCCGGGAAGACCCAGTACTTC. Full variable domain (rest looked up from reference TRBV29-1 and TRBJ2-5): SAVISQKPSRDICQRGTSLTIQCQVDSQVTMMFWYRQQPGQSLTLIATANQGSEATYESGFVIDKFPISRPNLTFSTLTVSNMSPEDSSIYLCSVAQEAGKTQYFGPGTRLLVL.

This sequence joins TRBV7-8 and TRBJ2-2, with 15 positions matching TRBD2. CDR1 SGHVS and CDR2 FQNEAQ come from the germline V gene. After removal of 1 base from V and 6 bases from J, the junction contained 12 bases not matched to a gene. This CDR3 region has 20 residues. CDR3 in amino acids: CASSLGRTSGGAGGAGELFF. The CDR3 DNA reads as TGTGCCAGCAGCTTAGGGAGGACTAGCGGGGGGGCCGGCGGTGCCGGGGAGCTGTTTTTT.

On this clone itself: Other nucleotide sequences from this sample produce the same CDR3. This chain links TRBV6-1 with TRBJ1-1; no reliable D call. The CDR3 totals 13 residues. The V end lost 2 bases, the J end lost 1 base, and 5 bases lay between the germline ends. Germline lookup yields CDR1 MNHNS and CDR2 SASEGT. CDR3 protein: CASSERENTEAFF. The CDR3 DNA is TGTGCCAGCAGTGAACGGGAGAACACTGAAGCTTTCTTT.

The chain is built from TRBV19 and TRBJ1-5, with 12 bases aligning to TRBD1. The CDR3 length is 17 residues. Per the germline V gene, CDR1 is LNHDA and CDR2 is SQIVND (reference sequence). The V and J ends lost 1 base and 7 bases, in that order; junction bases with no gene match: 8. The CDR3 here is CASSIVRDRGLRQPQHF. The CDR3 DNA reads TGTGCCAGTAGTATAGTTAGGGACAGGGGGCTTCGACAGCCCCAGCATTTT.

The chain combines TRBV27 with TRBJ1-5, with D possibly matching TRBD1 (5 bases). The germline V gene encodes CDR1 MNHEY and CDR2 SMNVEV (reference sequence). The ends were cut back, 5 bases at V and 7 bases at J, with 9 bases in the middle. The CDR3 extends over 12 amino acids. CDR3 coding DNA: TGTGCCAGCAGTCTACAGGACCAGCCCCAGCATTTT. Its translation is CASSLQDQPQHF.

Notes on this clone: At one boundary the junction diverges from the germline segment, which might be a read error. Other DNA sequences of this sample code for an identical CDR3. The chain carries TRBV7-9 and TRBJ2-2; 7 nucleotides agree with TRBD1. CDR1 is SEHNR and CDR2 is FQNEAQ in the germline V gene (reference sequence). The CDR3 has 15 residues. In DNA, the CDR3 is TGTGCCAGCAGCTTAGAGGGGGCAGAGACCGGGGAGTTGTTTTTT. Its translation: CASSLEGAETGELFF.

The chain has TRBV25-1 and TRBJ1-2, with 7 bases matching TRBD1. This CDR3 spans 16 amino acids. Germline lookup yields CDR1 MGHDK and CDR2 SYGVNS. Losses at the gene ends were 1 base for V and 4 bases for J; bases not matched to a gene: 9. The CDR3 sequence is CASSEFGETGAYGYTF. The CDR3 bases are TGTGCCAGCAGTGAATTTGGGGAAACAGGGGCCTATGGCTACACCTTC.

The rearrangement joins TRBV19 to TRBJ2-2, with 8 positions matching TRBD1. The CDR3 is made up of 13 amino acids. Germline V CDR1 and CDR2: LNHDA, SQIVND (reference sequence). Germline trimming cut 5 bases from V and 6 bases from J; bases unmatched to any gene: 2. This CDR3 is CASSVQGAGELFF. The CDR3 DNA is TGTGCCAGTAGTGTACAGGGGGCCGGGGAGCTGTTTTTT.

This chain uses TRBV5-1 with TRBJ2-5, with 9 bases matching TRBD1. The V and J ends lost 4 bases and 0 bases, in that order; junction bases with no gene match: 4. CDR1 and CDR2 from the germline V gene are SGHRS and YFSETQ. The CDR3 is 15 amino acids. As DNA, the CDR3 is TGCGCCAGCAGCGTGGGACAGGGTTACCAAGAGACCCAGTACTTC. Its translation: CASSVGQGYQETQYF.

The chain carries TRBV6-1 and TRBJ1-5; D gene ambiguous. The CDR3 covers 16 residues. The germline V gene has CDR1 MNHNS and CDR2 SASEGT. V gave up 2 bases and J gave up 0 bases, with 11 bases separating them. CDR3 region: CASSEYYGSSNQPQHF. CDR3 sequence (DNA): TGTGCCAGCAGTGAATATTACGGGAGTAGCAATCAGCCCCAGCATTTT.

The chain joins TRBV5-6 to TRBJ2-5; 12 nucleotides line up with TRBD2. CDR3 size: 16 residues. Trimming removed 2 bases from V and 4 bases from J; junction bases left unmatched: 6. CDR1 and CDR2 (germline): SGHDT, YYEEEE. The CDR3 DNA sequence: TGTGCCAGCAGCTTCCTAGCGGGGGGGCTCCTAGAGACCCAGTACTTC. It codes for CASSFLAGGLLETQYF.

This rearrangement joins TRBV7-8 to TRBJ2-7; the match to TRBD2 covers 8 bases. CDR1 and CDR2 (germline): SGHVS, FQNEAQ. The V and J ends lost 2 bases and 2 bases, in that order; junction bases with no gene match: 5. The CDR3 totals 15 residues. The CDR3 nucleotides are TGTGCCAGCAGCTTAACAGCGGGGGCGACCTACGAGCAGTACTTC. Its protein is CASSLTAGATYEQYF.

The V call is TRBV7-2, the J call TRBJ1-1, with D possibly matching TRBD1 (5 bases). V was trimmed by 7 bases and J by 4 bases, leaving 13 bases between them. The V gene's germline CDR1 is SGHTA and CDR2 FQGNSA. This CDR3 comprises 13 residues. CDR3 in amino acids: CASTLTRGTEAFF. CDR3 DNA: TGTGCCAGCACTCTAACAAGGGGCACTGAAGCTTTCTTT.

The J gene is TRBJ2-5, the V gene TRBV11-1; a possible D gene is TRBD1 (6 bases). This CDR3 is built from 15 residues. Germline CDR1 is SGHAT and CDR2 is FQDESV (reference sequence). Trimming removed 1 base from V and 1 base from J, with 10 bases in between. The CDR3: CASSLGAGVQETQYF. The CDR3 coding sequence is TGTGCCAGCAGCTTAGGGGCAGGGGTCCAAGAGACCCAGTACTTC.

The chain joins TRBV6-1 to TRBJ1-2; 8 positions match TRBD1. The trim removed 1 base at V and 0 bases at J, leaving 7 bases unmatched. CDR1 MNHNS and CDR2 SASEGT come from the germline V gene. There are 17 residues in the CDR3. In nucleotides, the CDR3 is TGTGCCAGCAGTGAAGGGACAGGGCTACCGGCTAACTATGGCTACACCTTC. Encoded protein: CASSEGTGLPANYGYTF.

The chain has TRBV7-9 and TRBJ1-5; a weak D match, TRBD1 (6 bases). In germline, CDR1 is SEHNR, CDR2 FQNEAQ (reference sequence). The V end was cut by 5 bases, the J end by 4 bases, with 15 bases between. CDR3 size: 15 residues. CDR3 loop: CASSPGGAGNQPQHF. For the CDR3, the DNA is TGTGCCAGCAGCCCCGGGGGGGCAGGTAATCAGCCCCAGCATTTT. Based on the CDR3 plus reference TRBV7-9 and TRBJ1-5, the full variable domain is DTGVSQNPRHKITKRGQNVTFRCDPISEHNRLYWYRQTLGQGPEFLTYFQNEAQLEKSRLLSDRFSAERPKGSFSTLEIQRTEQGDSAMYLCASSPGGAGNQPQHFGDGTRLSIL.

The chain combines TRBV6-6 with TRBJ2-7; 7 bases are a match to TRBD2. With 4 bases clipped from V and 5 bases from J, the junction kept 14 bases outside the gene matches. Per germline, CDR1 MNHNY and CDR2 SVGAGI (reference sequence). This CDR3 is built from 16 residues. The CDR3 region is CASSSRAGEWIDEQYF. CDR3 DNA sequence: TGTGCCAGCAGTTCCCGTGCGGGGGAGTGGATCGACGAGCAGTACTTC.

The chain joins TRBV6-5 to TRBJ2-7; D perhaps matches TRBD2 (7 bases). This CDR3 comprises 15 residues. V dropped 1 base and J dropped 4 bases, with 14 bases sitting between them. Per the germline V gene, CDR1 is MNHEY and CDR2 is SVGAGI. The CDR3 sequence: CASSYWGGRDYEQYF. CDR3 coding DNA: TGTGCCAGCAGTTACTGGGGGGGGCGGGATTACGAGCAGTACTTC.

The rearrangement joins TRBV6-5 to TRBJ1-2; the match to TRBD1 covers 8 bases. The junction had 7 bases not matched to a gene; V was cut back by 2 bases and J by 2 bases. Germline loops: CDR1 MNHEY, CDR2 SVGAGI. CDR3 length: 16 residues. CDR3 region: CASSYSGRGRNYGYTF. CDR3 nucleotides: TGTGCCAGCAGTTACAGTGGCAGGGGGCGCAACTATGGCTACACCTTC.

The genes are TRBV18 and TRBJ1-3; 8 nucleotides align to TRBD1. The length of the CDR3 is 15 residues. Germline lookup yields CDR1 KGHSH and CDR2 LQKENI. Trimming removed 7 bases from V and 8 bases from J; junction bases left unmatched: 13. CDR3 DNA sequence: TGTGCCAGCTGTCCCCCCGGACAGGGCTTGGACACCATATATTTT. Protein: CASCPPGQGLDTIYF. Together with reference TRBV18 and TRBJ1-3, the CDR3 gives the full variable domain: NAGVMQNPRHLVRRRGQEARLRCSPMKGHSHVYWYRQLPEEGLKFMVYLQKENIIDESGMPKERFSAEFPKEGPSILRIQQVVRGDSAAYFCASCPPGQGLDTIYFGEGSWLTVV.

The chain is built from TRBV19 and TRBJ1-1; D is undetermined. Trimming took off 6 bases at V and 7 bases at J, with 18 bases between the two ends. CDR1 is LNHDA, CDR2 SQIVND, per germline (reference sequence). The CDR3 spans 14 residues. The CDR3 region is CASRRSGSGIEAFF. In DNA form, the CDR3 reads TGTGCCAGTAGGAGGAGTGGATCCGGAATTGAAGCTTTCTTT.

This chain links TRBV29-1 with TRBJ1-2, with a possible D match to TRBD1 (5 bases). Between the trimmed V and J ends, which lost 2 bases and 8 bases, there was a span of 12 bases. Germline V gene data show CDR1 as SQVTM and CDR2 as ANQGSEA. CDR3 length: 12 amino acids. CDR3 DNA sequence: TGCAGCGTTGAATACACGGCAGGGGGCTACACCTTC. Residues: CSVEYTAGGYTF.

CDR3 bases: TGTGCCAGCAGCATACGTGGCCCGGGACACCTGAACACTGAAGCTTTCTTT. It codes for CASSIRGPGHLNTEAFF. The V gene is TRBV7-8, the J gene TRBJ1-1; possible D gene TRBD1, 6 bases. Germline V gene lookup returns CDR1 SGHVS and CDR2 FQNEAQ. The CDR3 is 17 residues long. The V end lost 5 bases, the J end lost 0 bases, and 19 bases lay between the germline ends.

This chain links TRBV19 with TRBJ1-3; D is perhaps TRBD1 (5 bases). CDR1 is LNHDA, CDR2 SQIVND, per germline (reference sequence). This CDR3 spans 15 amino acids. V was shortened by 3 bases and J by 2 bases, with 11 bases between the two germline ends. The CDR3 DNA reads TGTGCCAGTAGTATCGGGGCGGGACCTGGAAACACCATATATTTT. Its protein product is CASSIGAGPGNTIYF.

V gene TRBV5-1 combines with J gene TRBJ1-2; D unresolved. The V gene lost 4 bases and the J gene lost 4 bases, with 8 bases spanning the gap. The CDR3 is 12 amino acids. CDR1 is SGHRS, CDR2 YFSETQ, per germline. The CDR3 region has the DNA TGCGCCAGCAGCCCCCAAGCCTATGGCTACACCTTC. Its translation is CASSPQAYGYTF. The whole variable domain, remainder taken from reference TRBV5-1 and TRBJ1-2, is KAGVTQTPRYLIKTRGQQVTLSCSPISGHRSVSWYQQTPGQGLQFLFEYFSETQRNKGNFPGRFSGRQFSNSRSEMNVSTLELGDSALYLCASSPQAYGYTFGSGTRLTVV.

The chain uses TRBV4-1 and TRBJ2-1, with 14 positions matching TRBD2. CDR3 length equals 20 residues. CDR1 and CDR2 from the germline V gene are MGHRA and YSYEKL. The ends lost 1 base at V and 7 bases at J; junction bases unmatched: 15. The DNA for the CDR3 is TGCGCCAGCAGCCAAGGCTTTCGACTAGCGGGGGGGCCGGAGTTAAATGAGCAGTTCTTC. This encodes CASSQGFRLAGGPELNEQFF.